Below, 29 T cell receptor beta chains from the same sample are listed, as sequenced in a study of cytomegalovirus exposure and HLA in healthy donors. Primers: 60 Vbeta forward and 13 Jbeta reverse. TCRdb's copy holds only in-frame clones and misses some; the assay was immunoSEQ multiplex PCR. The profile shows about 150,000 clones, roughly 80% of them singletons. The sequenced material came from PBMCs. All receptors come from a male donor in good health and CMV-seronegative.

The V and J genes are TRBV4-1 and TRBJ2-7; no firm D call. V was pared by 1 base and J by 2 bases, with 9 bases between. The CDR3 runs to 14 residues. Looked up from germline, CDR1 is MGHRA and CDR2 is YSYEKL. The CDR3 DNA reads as TGCGCCAGCAGCCAAGGTCAATCTACCTACGAGCAGTACTTC. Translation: CASSQGQSTYEQYF.

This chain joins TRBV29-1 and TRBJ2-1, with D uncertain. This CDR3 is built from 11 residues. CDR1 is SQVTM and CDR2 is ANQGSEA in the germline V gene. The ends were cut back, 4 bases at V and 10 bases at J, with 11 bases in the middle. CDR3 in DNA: TGCAGCGTTGGCGGCGTGCAGGAGCAGTTCTTC. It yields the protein CSVGGVQEQFF.

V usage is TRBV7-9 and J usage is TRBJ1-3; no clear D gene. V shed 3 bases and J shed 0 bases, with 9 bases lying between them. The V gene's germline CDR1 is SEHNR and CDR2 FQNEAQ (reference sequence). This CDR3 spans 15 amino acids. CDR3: CASSFREISGNTIYF. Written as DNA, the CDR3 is TGTGCCAGCAGCTTCCGGGAGATCTCTGGAAACACCATATATTTT. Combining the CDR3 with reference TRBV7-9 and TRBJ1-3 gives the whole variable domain DTGVSQNPRHKITKRGQNVTFRCDPISEHNRLYWYRQTLGQGPEFLTYFQNEAQLEKSRLLSDRFSAERPKGSFSTLEIQRTEQGDSAMYLCASSFREISGNTIYFGEGSWLTVV.

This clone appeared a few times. As DNA, the CDR3 is TGTGCCACCAGCAGAGAAGCGTCGCGGAAACACACCGGGGAGCTGTTTTTT. Translating gives CATSREASRKHTGELFF. The chain is built from TRBV15 and TRBJ2-2; D is unclear. This CDR3 comprises 17 residues. V dropped 0 bases and J dropped 3 bases, with 14 bases sitting between them. CDR1 and CDR2 from the germline V gene are LNHNV and YYDKDF (reference sequence).

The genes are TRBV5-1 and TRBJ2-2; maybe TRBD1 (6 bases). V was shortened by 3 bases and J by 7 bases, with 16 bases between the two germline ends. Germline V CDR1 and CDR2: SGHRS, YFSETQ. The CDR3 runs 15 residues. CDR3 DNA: TGCGCCAGCAGCTCCTTTAGGGGGATTGTCGGGGAGCTGTTTTTT. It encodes CASSSFRGIVGELFF.

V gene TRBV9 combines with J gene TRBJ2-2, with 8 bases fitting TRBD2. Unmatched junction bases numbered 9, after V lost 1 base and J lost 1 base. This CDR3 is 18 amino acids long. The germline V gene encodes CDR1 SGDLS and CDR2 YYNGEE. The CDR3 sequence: CASSVRASGPLNTGELFF. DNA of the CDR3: TGTGCCAGCAGCGTACGCGCTAGCGGGCCACTGAACACCGGGGAGCTGTTTTTT.

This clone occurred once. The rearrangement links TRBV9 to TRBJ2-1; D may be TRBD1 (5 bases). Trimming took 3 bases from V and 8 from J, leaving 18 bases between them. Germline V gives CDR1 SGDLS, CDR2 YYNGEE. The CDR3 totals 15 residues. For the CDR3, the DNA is TGTGCCAGCAGCGGACCAGACGCCAGGGTTGATGAGCAGTTCTTC. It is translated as CASSGPDARVDEQFF.

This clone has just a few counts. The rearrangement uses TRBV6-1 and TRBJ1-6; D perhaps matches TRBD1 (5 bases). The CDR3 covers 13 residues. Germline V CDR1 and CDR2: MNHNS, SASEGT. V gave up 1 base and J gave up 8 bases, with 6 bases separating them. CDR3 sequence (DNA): TGTGCCAGCAGTGAAGAAGGGGATTCACCCCTCCACTTT. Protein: CASSEEGDSPLHF.

CDR3 nucleotides: TGTGCCAGCAGTCCCAGGGCATCGGAGAATTCACCCCTCCACTTT. It codes for CASSPRASENSPLHF. The chain links TRBV6-5 to TRBJ1-6, with D possibly being TRBD1 (5 bases). The CDR3 extends over 15 amino acids. V shed 5 bases and J shed 7 bases, with 15 bases lying between them. Germline values: CDR1 MNHEY, CDR2 SVGAGI.

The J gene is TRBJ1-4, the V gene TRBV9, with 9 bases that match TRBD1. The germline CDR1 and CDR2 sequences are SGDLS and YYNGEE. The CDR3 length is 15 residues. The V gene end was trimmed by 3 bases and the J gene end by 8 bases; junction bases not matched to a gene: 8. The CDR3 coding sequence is TGTGCCAGCAGCGGTTCCGGGACAGGGAACGAAAAACTGTTTTTT. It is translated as CASSGSGTGNEKLFF.

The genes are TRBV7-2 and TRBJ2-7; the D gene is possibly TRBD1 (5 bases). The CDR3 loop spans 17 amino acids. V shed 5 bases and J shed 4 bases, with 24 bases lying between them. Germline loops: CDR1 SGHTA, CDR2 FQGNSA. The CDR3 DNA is TGTGCCAGCAGCGGCGCAGGGCCGCAACAAAACCTTTACGAGCAGTACTTC. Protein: CASSGAGPQQNLYEQYF.

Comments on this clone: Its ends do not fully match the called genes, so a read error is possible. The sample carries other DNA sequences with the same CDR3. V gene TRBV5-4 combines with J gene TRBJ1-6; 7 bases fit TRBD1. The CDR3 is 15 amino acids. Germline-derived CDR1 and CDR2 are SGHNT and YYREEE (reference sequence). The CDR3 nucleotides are TGCGCCAGCAGCCGGCGACAGGGATCAAATTCACCCCTCCACTTT. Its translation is CASSRRQGSNSPLHF.

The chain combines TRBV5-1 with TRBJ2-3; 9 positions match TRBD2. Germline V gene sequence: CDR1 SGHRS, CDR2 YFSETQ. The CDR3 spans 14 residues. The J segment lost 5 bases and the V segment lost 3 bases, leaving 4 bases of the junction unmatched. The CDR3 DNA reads TGCGCCAGCAGCTCTAGCGGGGAGGTAGATACGCAGTATTTT. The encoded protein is CASSSSGEVDTQYF. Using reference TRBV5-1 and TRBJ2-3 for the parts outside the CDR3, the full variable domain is KAGVTQTPRYLIKTRGQQVTLSCSPISGHRSVSWYQQTPGQGLQFLFEYFSETQRNKGNFPGRFSGRQFSNSRSEMNVSTLELGDSALYLCASSSSGEVDTQYFGPGTRLTVL.

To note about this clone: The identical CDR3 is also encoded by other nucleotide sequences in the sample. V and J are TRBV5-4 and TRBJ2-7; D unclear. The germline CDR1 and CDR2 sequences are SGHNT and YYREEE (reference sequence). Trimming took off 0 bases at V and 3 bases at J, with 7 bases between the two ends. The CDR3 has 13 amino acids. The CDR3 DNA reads TGTGCCAGCAGCTTGGCACAGAGCTACGAGCAGTACTTC. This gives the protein CASSLAQSYEQYF.

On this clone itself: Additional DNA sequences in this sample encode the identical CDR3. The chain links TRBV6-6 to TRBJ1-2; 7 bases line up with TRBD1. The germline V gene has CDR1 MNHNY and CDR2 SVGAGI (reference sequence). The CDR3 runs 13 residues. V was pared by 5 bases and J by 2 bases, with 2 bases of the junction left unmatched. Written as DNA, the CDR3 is TGTGCCAGCAGTCCGGACAGGAACTATGGCTACACCTTC. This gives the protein CASSPDRNYGYTF.

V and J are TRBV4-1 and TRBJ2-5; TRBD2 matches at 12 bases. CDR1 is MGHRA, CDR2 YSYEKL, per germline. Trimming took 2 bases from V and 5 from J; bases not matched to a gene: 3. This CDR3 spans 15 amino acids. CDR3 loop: CASSQTSGGKETQYF. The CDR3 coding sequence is TGCGCCAGCAGCCAAACTAGCGGGGGGAAGGAGACCCAGTACTTC.

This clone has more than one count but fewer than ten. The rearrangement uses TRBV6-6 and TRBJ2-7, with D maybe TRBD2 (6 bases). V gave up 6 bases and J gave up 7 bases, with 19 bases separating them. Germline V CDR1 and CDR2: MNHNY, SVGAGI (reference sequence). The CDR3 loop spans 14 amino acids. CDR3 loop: CASRENDSGREQYF. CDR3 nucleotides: TGTGCCAGCAGGGAGAATGATTCAGGGAGGGAGCAGTACTTC.

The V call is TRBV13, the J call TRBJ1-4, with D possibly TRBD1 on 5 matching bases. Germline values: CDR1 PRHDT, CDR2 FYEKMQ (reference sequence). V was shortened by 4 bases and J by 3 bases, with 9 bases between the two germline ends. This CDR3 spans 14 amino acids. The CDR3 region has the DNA TGTGCCAGCAGCTCAGACAGCTCTAATGAAAAACTGTTTTTT. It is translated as CASSSDSSNEKLFF.

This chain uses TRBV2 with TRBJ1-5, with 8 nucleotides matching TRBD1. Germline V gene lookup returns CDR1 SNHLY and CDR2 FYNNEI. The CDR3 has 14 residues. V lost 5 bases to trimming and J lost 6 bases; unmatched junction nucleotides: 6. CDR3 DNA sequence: TGTGCCAGCAGTCCTCAGGGGGCAGGTCAGCCCCAGCATTTT. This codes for CASSPQGAGQPQHF. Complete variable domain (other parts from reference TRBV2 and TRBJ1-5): EPEVTQTPSHQVTQMGQEVILRCVPISNHLYFYWYRQILGQKVEFLVSFYNNEISEKSEIFDDQFSVERPDGSNFTLKIRSTKLEDSAMYFCASSPQGAGQPQHFGDGTRLSIL.

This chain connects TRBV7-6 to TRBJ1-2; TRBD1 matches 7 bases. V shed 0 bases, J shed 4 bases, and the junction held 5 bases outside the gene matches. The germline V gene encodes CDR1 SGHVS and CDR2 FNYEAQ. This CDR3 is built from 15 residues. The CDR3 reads CASSLADRAGYGYTF. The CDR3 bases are TGTGCCAGCAGCTTAGCCGACAGGGCGGGCTATGGCTACACCTTC.

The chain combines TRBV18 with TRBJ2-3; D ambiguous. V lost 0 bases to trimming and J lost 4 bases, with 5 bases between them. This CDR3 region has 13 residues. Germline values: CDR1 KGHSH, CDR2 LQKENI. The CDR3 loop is CASSPPAADTQYF. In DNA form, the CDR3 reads TGTGCCAGCTCACCACCGGCCGCAGATACGCAGTATTTT.

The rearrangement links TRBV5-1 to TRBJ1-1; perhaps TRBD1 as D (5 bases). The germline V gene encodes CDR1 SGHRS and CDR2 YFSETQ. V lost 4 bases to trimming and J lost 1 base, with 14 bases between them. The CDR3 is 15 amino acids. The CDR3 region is CASSSRVGGNTEAFF. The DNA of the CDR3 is TGCGCCAGCAGCAGCCGCGTCGGGGGGAACACTGAAGCTTTCTTT. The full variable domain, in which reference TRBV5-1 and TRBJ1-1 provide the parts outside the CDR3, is KAGVTQTPRYLIKTRGQQVTLSCSPISGHRSVSWYQQTPGQGLQFLFEYFSETQRNKGNFPGRFSGRQFSNSRSEMNVSTLELGDSALYLCASSSRVGGNTEAFFGQGTRLTVV.

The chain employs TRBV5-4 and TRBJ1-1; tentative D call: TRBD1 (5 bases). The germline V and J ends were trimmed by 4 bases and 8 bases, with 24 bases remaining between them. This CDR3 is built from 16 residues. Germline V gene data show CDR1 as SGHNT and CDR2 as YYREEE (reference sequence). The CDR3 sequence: CASSTVPQAHGLEAFF. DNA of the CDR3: TGTGCCAGCAGCACAGTCCCACAGGCCCACGGGCTGGAAGCTTTCTTT.

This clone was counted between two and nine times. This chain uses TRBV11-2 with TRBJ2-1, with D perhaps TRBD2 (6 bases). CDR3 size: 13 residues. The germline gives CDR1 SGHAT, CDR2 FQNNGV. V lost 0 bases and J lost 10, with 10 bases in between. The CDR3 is CASSLEVGGEQFF. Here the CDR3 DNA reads TGTGCCAGCAGCTTAGAAGTAGGAGGGGAGCAGTTCTTC.

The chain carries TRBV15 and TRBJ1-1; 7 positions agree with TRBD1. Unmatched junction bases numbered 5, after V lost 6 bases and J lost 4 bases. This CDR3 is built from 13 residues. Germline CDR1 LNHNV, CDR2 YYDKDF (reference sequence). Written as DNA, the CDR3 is TGTGCCACCAGGAGACAGGGAATCACTGAAGCTTTCTTT. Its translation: CATRRQGITEAFF.

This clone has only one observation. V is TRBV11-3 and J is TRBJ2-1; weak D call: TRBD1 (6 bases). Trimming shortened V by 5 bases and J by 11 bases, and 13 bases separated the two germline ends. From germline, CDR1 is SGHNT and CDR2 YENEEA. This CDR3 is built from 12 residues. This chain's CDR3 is CASSHLQGQQFF. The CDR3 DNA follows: TGTGCCAGCAGCCATCTACAGGGTCAGCAGTTCTTC.

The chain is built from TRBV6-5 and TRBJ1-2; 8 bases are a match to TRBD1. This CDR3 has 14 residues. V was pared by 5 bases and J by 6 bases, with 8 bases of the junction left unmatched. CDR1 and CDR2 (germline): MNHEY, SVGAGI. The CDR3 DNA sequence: TGTGCCAGCAGTGGGGGGACAGGTGGGGATGGCTACACCTTC. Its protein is CASSGGTGGDGYTF.

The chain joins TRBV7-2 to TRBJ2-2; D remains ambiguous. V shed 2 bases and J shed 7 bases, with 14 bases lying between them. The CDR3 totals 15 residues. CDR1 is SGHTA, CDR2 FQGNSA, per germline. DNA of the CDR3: TGTGCCAGCAGCTTACGGTTGGGCTTCGGCGGGGAGCTGTTTTTT. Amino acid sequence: CASSLRLGFGGELFF.

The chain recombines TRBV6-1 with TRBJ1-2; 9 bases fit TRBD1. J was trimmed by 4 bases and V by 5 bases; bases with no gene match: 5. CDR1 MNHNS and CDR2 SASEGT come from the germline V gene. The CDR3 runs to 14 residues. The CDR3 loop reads CASSRGQGSYGYTF. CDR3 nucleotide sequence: TGTGCCAGCAGTCGGGGACAGGGATCCTATGGCTACACCTTC.